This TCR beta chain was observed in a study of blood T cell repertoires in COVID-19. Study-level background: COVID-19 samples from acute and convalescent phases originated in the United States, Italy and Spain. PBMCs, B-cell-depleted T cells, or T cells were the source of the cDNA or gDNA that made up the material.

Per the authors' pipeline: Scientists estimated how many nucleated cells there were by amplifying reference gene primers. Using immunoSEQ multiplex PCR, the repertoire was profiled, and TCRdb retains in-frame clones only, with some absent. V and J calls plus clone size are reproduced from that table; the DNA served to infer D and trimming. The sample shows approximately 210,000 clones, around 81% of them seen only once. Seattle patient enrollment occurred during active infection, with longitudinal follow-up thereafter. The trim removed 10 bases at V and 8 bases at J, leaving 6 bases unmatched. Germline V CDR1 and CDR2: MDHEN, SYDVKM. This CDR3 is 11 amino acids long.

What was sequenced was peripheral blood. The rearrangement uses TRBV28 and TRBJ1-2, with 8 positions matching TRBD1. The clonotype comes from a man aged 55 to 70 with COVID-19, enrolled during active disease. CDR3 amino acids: CAIQGARGYTF. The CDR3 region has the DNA TGTGCCATTCAGGGGGCGCGGGGCTACACCTTC.